There are a few counts of the clone carrying this T cell receptor beta chain. The J segment lost 6 bases and the V segment lost 11 bases, leaving 10 bases of the junction unmatched. The CDR3 sequence is 14 residues long. Germline V CDR1 and CDR2: ENHRY, SYGVKD. Using immunoSEQ multiplex PCR, the repertoire was profiled, and TCRdb retains in-frame clones only, with some absent. In the table there are fewer than 300,000 clones, around 85% of which are singletons. This entry belongs to a study of blood T cell repertoires in COVID-19. The sequenced sample was peripheral blood. V is TRBV10-3 and J is TRBJ2-1; TRBD1 agrees at 10 bases. This TCR came from a human donor with COVID-19, enrolled during active disease. The donor label of this sample is uncertain. The CDR3 DNA is TGTGCCGCCCGGGGGGACAGGGGTGTCAATGAGCAGTTCTTC. This encodes CAARGDRGVNEQFF.